Listed below are T cell receptor beta chains from one sample, sequenced in a study of identical twins. TCRdb reprocessed the 5' RACE reads with MiXCR, giving one entry per CDR3 protein. Here the sample spans 450,000 or so distinct CDR3 sequences, 18% being singletons. The specimen sequenced was naive T cells sorted from blood. The receptors originated from a man aged 50 to 60 in good health. Each CDR3 is given with its conserved first and last residue. The D gene is left open where the match is weak. Some rows mark clone size as missing; the rest say once, few, many or name a class of expanded clone.

V	D	size	J	CDR3	DNA
TRBV29-1	TRBD2	many	TRBJ2-3	CSARLAADTQYF	TGCAGCGCACGACTAGCGGCAGATACGCAGTATTTT
TRBV20-1	.	many	TRBJ1-6	CSAIQTLNSPLHF	TGCAGTGCAATACAGACTCTTAATTCACCCCTCCACTTT
TRBV12-3/TRBV12-4	TRBD1	many	TRBJ2-2	CASSFGTGGTGELFF	TGTGCCAGCAGTTTTGGGACAGGGGGAACCGGGGAGCTGTTTTTT
TRBV15	TRBD2	many	TRBJ2-3	CATSRDVRLAGTDTQYF	TGTGCCACCAGCAGAGATGTTAGGCTAGCGGGCACAGATACGCAGTATTTT
TRBV20-1	.	.	TRBJ1-6	CSVGRLQGRESLHF	TGCAGTGTCGGGAGGTTACAGGGAAGGGAATCCCTCCACTTT
TRBV5-1	.	few	TRBJ2-7	CASSPRTEPGHEQYF	TGCGCCAGCAGCCCTCGGACAGAACCAGGGCACGAGCAGTACTTC
TRBV7-8	TRBD1	few	TRBJ1-1	CASSPGTARMNTEAFF	TGTGCCAGCAGCCCAGGGACAGCTAGGATGAACACTGAAGCTTTCTTT
TRBV12-3/TRBV12-4	.	.	TRBJ1-2	CASSLVGAYGYTF	TGTGCCAGCAGTTTAGTGGGGGCCTATGGCTACACCTTC
TRBV28	.	.	TRBJ1-4	CASSLFRGGHEKLFF	TGTGCCAGCAGTTTATTCAGGGGAGGACATGAAAAACTGTTTTTT
TRBV30	TRBD1	few	TRBJ2-7	CAWSEDRSFYEQYF	TGTGCCTGGAGTGAGGACAGGAGCTTCTACGAGCAGTACTTC
TRBV4-2	TRBD2	few	TRBJ2-1	CASSPVAGGAGNEQFF	TGTGCCAGCAGCCCGGTGGCCGGGGGGGCCGGCAATGAGCAGTTCTTC
TRBV29-1	.	.	TRBJ2-3	CSVELGHLTDTQYF	TGCAGCGTTGAATTGGGACACCTCACAGATACGCAGTATTTT
TRBV9	.	few	TRBJ2-1	CASSVAGGQYNEQFF	TGTGCCAGCAGCGTAGCTGGGGGCCAATACAATGAGCAGTTCTTC
TRBV20-1	TRBD1	few	TRBJ1-2	CSAEERDRGPGRGYTF	TGCAGTGCGGAAGAAAGGGACAGGGGGCCCGGACGTGGCTACACCTTC
TRBV25-1	TRBD1	.	TRBJ1-6	CASSGTGGNNSPLHF	TGTGCCAGCAGTGGGACAGGGGGGAATAATTCACCCCTCCACTTT
TRBV5-5	.	few	TRBJ2-1	CASSSTSLRDSYNEQFF	TGTGCCAGCAGCTCAACCTCACTTCGGGATTCGTACAATGAGCAGTTCTTC